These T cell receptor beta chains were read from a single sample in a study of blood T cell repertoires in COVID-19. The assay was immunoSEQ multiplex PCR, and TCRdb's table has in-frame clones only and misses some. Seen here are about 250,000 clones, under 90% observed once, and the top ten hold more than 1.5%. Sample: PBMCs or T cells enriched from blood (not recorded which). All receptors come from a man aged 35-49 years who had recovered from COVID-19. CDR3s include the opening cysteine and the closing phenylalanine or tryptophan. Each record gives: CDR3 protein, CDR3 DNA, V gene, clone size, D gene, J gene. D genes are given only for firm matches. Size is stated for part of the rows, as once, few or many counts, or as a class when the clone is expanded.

CASSIVGPGSTDTQYF TGTGCCAGTAGTATAGTTGGGCCCGGTAGCACAGATACGCAGTATTTT TRBV19 - - TRBJ2-3
CASTTGSGRGYTF TGTGCCAGCACCACCGGGAGCGGCCGGGGCTACACCTTC TRBV28 - - TRBJ1-2
CASSFEATDTQYF TGTGCCAGCAGTTTTGAGGCTACAGATACGCAGTATTTT TRBV28 - - TRBJ2-3
CASSFPRGEPNEQFF TGTGCCAGCAGTTTTCCCAGAGGAGAGCCCAATGAGCAGTTCTTC TRBV28 - - TRBJ2-1
CASSTSLENEQFF TGTGCCAGCAGCACCTCGCTTGAGAATGAGCAGTTCTTC TRBV28 once - TRBJ2-1
CASSLPQGTGTEAFF TGTGCCAGCAGCCTCCCTCAGGGCACAGGGACTGAAGCTTTCTTT TRBV3-1/TRBV3-2 - - TRBJ1-1
CASSGGRNTEAFF TGTGCCAGCTCGGGAGGACGGAACACTGAAGCTTTCTTT TRBV7-3 - - TRBJ1-1
CAWSVAGSTGELFF TGTGCCTGGAGTGTGGCAGGGTCAACCGGGGAGCTGTTTTTT TRBV30 - - TRBJ2-2
CASSQGWRTQETQYF TGTGCCAGCAGCCAAGGGTGGAGGACCCAAGAGACCCAGTACTTC TRBV4-2 - - TRBJ2-5
CASSSPGRETQYF TGTGCCAGCAGCTCCCCGGGGAGGGAGACCCAGTACTTC TRBV7-2 once - TRBJ2-5
CASSPPGLHGSYEQYF TGTGCCAGCAGTCCTCCGGGACTGCACGGCTCCTACGAGCAGTACTTC TRBV2 - - TRBJ2-7
CSVEAPGTGGDGYTF TGCAGCGTTGAAGCCCCCGGGACAGGGGGCGACGGCTACACCTTC TRBV29-1 - TRBD1 TRBJ1-2
CASGTSGLNGQYF TGTGCCAGCGGGACTAGCGGGCTCAACGGGCAGTACTTC TRBV2 - TRBD2 TRBJ2-7
CATSSGRAGNEQFF TGTGCCACCAGCAGCGGGAGGGCCGGCAATGAGCAGTTCTTC TRBV15 - TRBD2 TRBJ2-1
CASSLPNRPGEAFF TGTGCCAGCAGTTTACCGAACAGGCCCGGGGAAGCTTTCTTT TRBV27 once - TRBJ1-1
CASSLGPNTGELFF TGTGCCAGCAGCCTGGGGCCAAACACCGGGGAGCTGTTTTTT TRBV4-2 - - TRBJ2-2
CASSGFHGYTF TGTGCCAGCAGCGGTTTCCATGGCTACACCTTC TRBV28 - - TRBJ1-2
CASSLTTGSVEEQYF TGCGCCAGCAGCTTGACGACAGGATCCGTGGAAGAGCAGTACTTC TRBV5-1 - - TRBJ2-7
CASDGGNQPQHF TGTGCCAGCGACGGGGGGAATCAGCCCCAGCATTTT TRBV2 once - TRBJ1-5
CASSPLPGTTSYEQYF TGTGCCAGCTCACCACTGCCGGGGACTACCTCCTACGAGCAGTACTTC TRBV18 few TRBD2 TRBJ2-7
CASSAPGEWAGELFF TGTGCCAGCAGCGCTCCAGGGGAATGGGCCGGGGAGCTGTTTTTT TRBV7-9 - - TRBJ2-2
CASSSGTGGAFF TGTGCCAGCAGCTCCGGGACAGGTGGAGCTTTCTTT TRBV7-9 - TRBD1 TRBJ1-1
CASSPQGHGTNEKLFF TGTGCCAGCTCACCACAGGGACACGGAACTAATGAAAAACTGTTTTTT TRBV18 - - TRBJ1-4
CASSFSSGANVLTF TGTGCCAGCAGTTTCAGCTCTGGGGCCAACGTCCTGACTTTC TRBV28 - - TRBJ2-6
CASSYSFQGAGSPLHF TGTGCCAGCAGTTACTCCTTTCAGGGGGCTGGATCACCCCTCCACTTT TRBV6-5 once TRBD1 TRBJ1-6
CASSLATQTPNTEAFF TGTGCCAGCAGCTTAGCGACACAGACACCGAACACTGAAGCTTTCTTT TRBV11-2 - - TRBJ1-1
CASSQRTAQEVWRANTEAFF TGTGCCAGCAGCCAAAGGACTGCACAGGAGGTGTGGAGGGCAAACACTGAAGCTTTCTTT TRBV4-2 - - TRBJ1-1
CASSQAQGVAGELFF TGTGCCAGCAGCCAAGCGCAGGGTGTCGCCGGGGAGCTGTTTTTT TRBV4-2 - - TRBJ2-2
CASSHPLSVRRYEQFF TGTGCCAGCAGCCATCCGCTGTCCGTTAGGCGGTATGAGCAGTTCTTC TRBV11-1 - - TRBJ2-1
CASSYRQGMNTEAFF TGTGCCAGCAGCTATCGACAGGGCATGAACACTGAAGCTTTCTTT TRBV5-4 - TRBD1 TRBJ1-1
CASSLLAGEQFF TGTGCCAGCAGTTTACTAGCGGGGGAGCAGTTCTTC TRBV27 - TRBD2 TRBJ2-1
CASSLAGNEQFF TGCGCCAGCAGCTTGGCCGGGAATGAGCAGTTCTTC TRBV5-1 - - TRBJ2-1
CASSWAGNQPQHF TGTGCCAGCAGTTGGGCAGGCAATCAGCCCCAGCATTTT TRBV6-5 once - TRBJ1-5
CSAPGQGFTEAFF TGCAGCGCGCCGGGACAGGGCTTCACTGAAGCTTTCTTT TRBV29-1 - TRBD1 TRBJ1-1
CASSRGTSGSYEQYF TGTGCCAGCAGCCGAGGTACTAGCGGGTCCTACGAGCAGTACTTC TRBV5-4 - TRBD2 TRBJ2-7
CASSFSRAGNQPQHF TGTGCCAGCAGTTTTTCCAGGGCGGGGAATCAGCCCCAGCATTTT TRBV27 many - TRBJ1-5
CASTYSITYEQYF TGTGCCAGCACCTACAGTATTACCTACGAGCAGTACTTC TRBV6-5 - - TRBJ2-7
CASSQAVGREGLRYNEQFF TGCGCCAGCAGCCAAGCCGTCGGGCGGGAGGGCCTTCGGTACAATGAGCAGTTCTTC TRBV4-1 - TRBD2 TRBJ2-1
CASSGFLALSSYNEQFF TGTGCCAGCAGTGGTTTTTTAGCGTTGAGCTCCTACAATGAGCAGTTCTTC TRBV6-2/TRBV6-3 - - TRBJ2-1
CASSLERDTEAFF TGCGCCAGCAGCTTGGAGAGGGACACTGAAGCTTTCTTT TRBV5-1 - - TRBJ1-1
CASSQGRGRGEFTFNAEAFF TGTGCCAGCAGCCAGGGCCGGGGCAGGGGGGAATTTACCTTCAACGCTGAAGCTTTCTTT TRBV3-1/TRBV3-2 - TRBD1 TRBJ1-1
CASSVRTSGGLRYEQYF TGTGCCAGCAGTGTACGGACTAGCGGGGGCTTGCGGTACGAGCAGTACTTC TRBV25-1 - TRBD2 TRBJ2-7
CASSELVNVHEQYF TGTGCCAGCAGTGAGCTAGTAAATGTCCACGAGCAGTACTTC TRBV27 - - TRBJ2-7
CASSDSGGRRDTQYF TGTGCCAGCAGTGACTCGGGGGGACGGAGAGATACGCAGTATTTT TRBV7-6 - TRBD2 TRBJ2-3
CASSLPGYEQYF TGTGCCAGCAGCTTACCGGGCTACGAGCAGTACTTC TRBV7-3 - - TRBJ2-7
CASSYGGPPYEQYF TGTGCCAGCAGTTACGGCGGGCCGCCCTACGAGCAGTACTTC TRBV6-6 once - TRBJ2-7
CASSDREETQYF TGTGCCAGTTCGGACAGGGAAGAGACCCAGTACTTC TRBV19 - TRBD1 TRBJ2-5
CASSPRTGGLGYTF TGTGCCAGCAGTCCCCGCACCGGGGGGCTTGGCTACACCTTC TRBV27 - - TRBJ1-2
CASSLGGQGGGGEQFF TGCGCCAGCAGCTTGGGCGGACAGGGGGGCGGAGGAGAGCAGTTCTTC TRBV5-1 - TRBD1 TRBJ2-1
CASSFWTGPPNNEQFF TGTGCCAGTAGTTTTTGGACAGGGCCCCCCAACAATGAGCAGTTCTTC TRBV19 - TRBD1 TRBJ2-1
CATSRGAYSYEQYF TGTGCCACCAGCAGGGGGGCCTACTCCTACGAGCAGTACTTC TRBV15 - - TRBJ2-7
CASSLQGATYEQYF TGTGCCAGCAGCCTACAGGGCGCTACTTACGAGCAGTACTTC TRBV16 - - TRBJ2-7
CAISAMTAYEQYF TGTGCCATCAGTGCTATGACTGCCTACGAGCAGTACTTC TRBV10-3 - - TRBJ2-7
CASSLHREGGNTIYF TGTGCCAGCAGCTTACACAGGGAGGGAGGAAACACCATATATTTT TRBV7-2 once - TRBJ1-3
CASSYPFTRTGGVEAFF TGTGCCAGCAGCTATCCCTTTACCCGAACAGGGGGAGTCGAAGCTTTCTTT TRBV13 - TRBD1 TRBJ1-1
CASSQRGGKLTNEKLFF TGTGCCAGCAGCCAACGAGGGGGCAAGTTAACTAATGAAAAACTGTTTTTT TRBV16 - TRBD1 TRBJ1-4
CASSWGPNEKLFF TGTGCCAGCAGCTGGGGGCCTAATGAAAAACTGTTTTTT TRBV11-2 - - TRBJ1-4
CASSSQGAPKQYEQYF TGCGCCAGCAGTTCTCAGGGGGCTCCAAAACAATACGAGCAGTACTTC TRBV5-1 - TRBD1 TRBJ2-7
CASSLNLAGSYNEQFF TGTGCCAGCAGCTTAAACCTAGCGGGGTCCTACAATGAGCAGTTCTTC TRBV7-2 - TRBD2 TRBJ2-1
CASSFTSGSGNEQYF TGCGCCAGCAGCTTTACTAGCGGGAGTGGGAACGAGCAGTACTTC TRBV5-1 - TRBD2 TRBJ2-7